Shown below are 23 T cell receptor beta chains from a single sample sequenced in a study of CD8+ T cells in alopecia areata. RNA, once extracted, was reverse transcribed into cDNA for use as the sequencing template. The table came from immunoSEQ multiplex PCR; TCRdb's copy has only in-frame clones and leaves some out. The table shows 150,000 to 200,000 clones, with 55% to 75% occurring only once. Indicated treatment: oral pan-JAK inhibitor, 5-10 mg twice daily. The starting material was CD4+ T cells sorted from blood, obtained at week 24, from a patient treated with tofacitinib. Receptor source: a human donor with alopecia areata.

This clone was detected a few times. The gene calls are TRBV9 and TRBJ2-5; D is unresolved. Trimming shortened V by 1 base and J by 4 bases, and 14 bases separated the two germline ends. Germline V gene lookup returns CDR1 SGDLS and CDR2 YYNGEE. The CDR3 extends over 15 amino acids. The CDR3 spells CASSVSTGVGETQYF. DNA for the CDR3: TGTGCCAGCAGCGTATCGACTGGGGTGGGAGAGACCCAGTACTTC.

The sample holds a few counts of this clone. The J gene is TRBJ1-5, the V gene TRBV6-1; 8 nucleotides match TRBD1. Unmatched junction bases numbered 2, after V lost 3 bases and J lost 7 bases. The CDR3 totals 13 residues. Germline V lookup: CDR1 MNHNS, CDR2 SASEGT. The DNA for the CDR3 is TGTGCCAGCAGTGACCAGGGGGCACAGCCCCAGCATTTT. This codes for CASSDQGAQPQHF.

This sequence joins TRBV30 and TRBJ2-1; 13 nucleotides match TRBD2. V shed 3 bases, J shed 4 bases, and the junction held 12 bases outside the gene matches. This CDR3 is built from 18 residues. CDR1 is GTSNPN and CDR2 is SVGIG in the germline V gene (reference sequence). In DNA, the CDR3 is TGTGCCTGGAGCGGAGGGAGGACTAGCGGGAGTACGTACAATGAGCAGTTCTTC. Translating gives CAWSGGRTSGSTYNEQFF.

This chain joins TRBV29-1 and TRBJ2-5; 7 bases match TRBD2. Germline assignment: CDR1 SQVTM and CDR2 ANQGSEA. The V gene end was trimmed by 8 bases and the J gene end by 5 bases; junction bases not matched to a gene: 11. The CDR3 contains 13 residues. CDR3 amino acids: CSFQRGRGETQYF. The CDR3 region has the DNA TGCAGCTTCCAGCGGGGCCGGGGGGAGACCCAGTACTTC. Using reference TRBV29-1 and TRBJ2-5 for the parts outside the CDR3, the full variable domain is SAVISQKPSRDICQRGTSLTIQCQVDSQVTMMFWYRQQPGQSLTLIATANQGSEATYESGFVIDKFPISRPNLTFSTLTVSNMSPEDSSIYLCSFQRGRGETQYFGPGTRLLVL.

Comment on this clone: Other nucleotide sequences from this sample produce the same CDR3. The chain joins TRBV25-1 to TRBJ2-7; D is undetermined. V was pared by 1 base and J by 3 bases, with 4 bases between. The CDR3 is 12 residues long. Germline V gene lookup returns CDR1 MGHDK and CDR2 SYGVNS. The CDR3 bases are TGTGCCAGCAGTGAATTGGGCTACGAGCAGTACTTC. Protein sequence: CASSELGYEQYF.

The chain uses TRBV10-3 and TRBJ1-2; D is unresolved. This CDR3 spans 11 amino acids. Trimming pared 8 bases from V and 5 bases from J, leaving 9 bases between. Germline V gene sequence: CDR1 ENHRY, CDR2 SYGVKD. The CDR3 reads CAIGEIYGYTF. The CDR3 DNA follows: TGTGCCATCGGGGAGATATATGGCTACACCTTC.

A word on this clone: In the same sample, other DNA sequences code for this CDR3. The chain carries TRBV7-9 and TRBJ2-7, with D possibly being TRBD2 (5 bases). This CDR3 comprises 14 residues. V gave up 2 bases and J gave up 0 bases, with 8 bases separating them. Germline V gene sequence: CDR1 SEHNR, CDR2 FQNEAQ (reference sequence). CDR3 sequence reads: CASSLSGSSYEQYF. For the CDR3, the DNA is TGTGCCAGCAGCTTATCGGGGAGCTCCTACGAGCAGTACTTC.

The chain carries TRBV20-1 and TRBJ2-4; D gene unclear. The germline CDR1 and CDR2 sequences are DFQATT and SNEGSKA (reference sequence). V was cut by 4 bases and J by 0 bases, with 1 base left in between. This CDR3 has 11 residues. The DNA for the CDR3 is TGCAGTGCTAAAGCCAAAAACATTCAGTACTTC. Translating gives CSAKAKNIQYF.

This chain connects TRBV15 to TRBJ2-7; D is perhaps TRBD1 (6 bases). The CDR3 has 14 amino acids. The germline V gene encodes CDR1 LNHNV and CDR2 YYDKDF (reference sequence). V lost 1 base and J 2 bases, leaving 9 bases between the germline ends. The CDR3 is CATSRGQATYEQYF. DNA for the CDR3: TGTGCCACCAGCAGAGGACAGGCGACCTACGAGCAGTACTTC.

The rearrangement joins TRBV5-1 to TRBJ1-1, with 8 bases fitting TRBD1. Germline V lookup: CDR1 SGHRS, CDR2 YFSETQ. The CDR3 is made up of 14 amino acids. Trimming removed 4 bases from V and 4 bases from J; junction bases left unmatched: 6. CDR3 nucleotide sequence: TGCGCCAGCAGCGCAGGGACAGGCCTCACTGAAGCTTTCTTT. Its protein is CASSAGTGLTEAFF.

The table lists this clone with a count of one. This chain connects TRBV18 to TRBJ1-2, with 8 bases lining up with TRBD1. The CDR3 totals 15 residues. Trimming cost V 3 bases and J 5 bases; bases outside gene matches: 8. CDR1 is KGHSH and CDR2 is LQKENI in the germline V gene. CDR3 residues: CASSPEGQGEYGYTF. The CDR3, as DNA: TGTGCCAGCTCACCTGAAGGACAGGGCGAATATGGCTACACCTTC.

V usage is TRBV30 and J usage is TRBJ1-1; D might be TRBD1 (6 bases). Trimming cost V 0 bases and J 5 bases, with 13 bases left between them. This CDR3 region has 14 residues. In germline, CDR1 is GTSNPN, CDR2 SVGIG (reference sequence). The CDR3: CAWSVARGRTEAFF. The DNA for the CDR3 is TGTGCCTGGAGTGTCGCCAGGGGAAGAACTGAAGCTTTCTTT.

This chain uses TRBV9 with TRBJ2-3; D is ambiguous. The CDR3 has 15 amino acids. With 4 bases removed from V and 5 bases from J, the gap between germline ends came to 17 bases. Germline-derived CDR1 and CDR2 are SGDLS and YYNGEE. In DNA, the CDR3 is TGTGCCAGCAGCCCCCGAGGAGCTCTGGTAGATACGCAGTATTTT. Translated, it gives CASSPRGALVDTQYF.

The rearrangement joins TRBV2 to TRBJ2-3; D possibly matches TRBD1 or TRBD2 (6 bases each). This CDR3 has 15 amino acids. V was clipped by 4 bases and J by 0 bases, with 11 bases between them. The germline gives CDR1 SNHLY, CDR2 FYNNEI. CDR3 sequence reads: CASSGTGASTDTQYF. CDR3 nucleotides: TGTGCCAGCAGTGGGACGGGGGCAAGCACAGATACGCAGTATTTT.

This clone has more than one count but fewer than ten. This chain links TRBV7-9 with TRBJ2-3; a weak D match, TRBD1 (6 bases). Germline V lookup: CDR1 SEHNR, CDR2 FQNEAQ (reference sequence). The CDR3 covers 15 residues. Trimming pared 5 bases from V and 8 bases from J, leaving 20 bases between. CDR3 sequence (DNA): TGTGCCAGCAGCACCGCGGACAGCGGATTTGCTACGCAGTATTTT. This codes for CASSTADSGFATQYF.

The V gene is TRBV7-8, the J gene TRBJ1-1; D perhaps matches TRBD1 (5 bases). With 3 bases removed from V and 0 bases from J, the gap between germline ends came to 17 bases. This CDR3 has 17 residues. The germline gives CDR1 SGHVS, CDR2 FQNEAQ. The CDR3 DNA is TGTGCCAGCAGCTTCTCTCCGGGACGGGGAATGAACACTGAAGCTTTCTTT. It encodes CASSFSPGRGMNTEAFF.

The J gene is TRBJ2-2, the V gene TRBV5-1, with D perhaps matching TRBD2 (5 bases). The germline CDR1 and CDR2 sequences are SGHRS and YFSETQ. CDR3 size: 15 residues. Trimming cost V 8 bases and J 3 bases, with 17 bases left between them. CDR3 coding DNA: TGCGCCAGTATCCTAAACGCGGGTGACACCGGGGAGCTGTTTTTT. Amino acids: CASILNAGDTGELFF.

The chain links TRBV18 to TRBJ2-7, with 9 bases identical to TRBD1. Germline V lookup: CDR1 KGHSH, CDR2 LQKENI. There are 14 residues in the CDR3. The V gene end was trimmed by 4 bases and the J gene end by 6 bases; junction bases not matched to a gene: 7. The CDR3 nucleotides read TGTGCCAGCTCACAGGACAGGGGAGGTCTCGAGCAGTACTTC. Translation gives CASSQDRGGLEQYF.

Remarks on this clone: Different DNA sequences within this sample yield the same CDR3. This chain uses TRBV2 with TRBJ1-5, with 7 bases fitting TRBD1. This CDR3 comprises 15 residues. V shed 6 bases, J shed 1 base, and the junction held 6 bases outside the gene matches. The germline V gene encodes CDR1 SNHLY and CDR2 FYNNEI. DNA for the CDR3: TGTGCCAGCAGCCGGGACAGTTACAGCAATCAGCCCCAGCATTTT. It yields the protein CASSRDSYSNQPQHF.

The chain joins TRBV27 to TRBJ2-2, with 7 bases identical to TRBD2. The V gene end was trimmed by 8 bases and the J gene end by 7 bases; junction bases not matched to a gene: 4. The CDR3 has 12 amino acids. CDR1 MNHEY and CDR2 SMNVEV come from the germline V gene (reference sequence). This CDR3 reads CASRTGGGELFF. The CDR3 DNA reads TGTGCCAGCCGGACGGGGGGCGGGGAGCTGTTTTTT.

The chain links TRBV7-3 to TRBJ2-1; TRBD2 might be the D (6 bases). The V gene lost 6 bases and the J gene lost 4 bases, with 16 bases spanning the gap. This CDR3 spans 15 amino acids. Germline values: CDR1 SGHTA, CDR2 FQGTGA. Here the CDR3 reads CASSSTGAEYNEQFF. The CDR3 DNA reads as TGTGCCAGCAGTTCTACGGGAGCAGAGTACAATGAGCAGTTCTTC. The full variable domain, completed using reference TRBV7-3 and TRBJ2-1, is GAGVSQTPSNKVTEKGKYVELRCDPISGHTALYWYRQSLGQGPEFLIYFQGTGAADDSGLPNDRFFAVRPEGSVSTLKIQRTERGDSAVYLCASSSTGAEYNEQFFGPGTRLTVL.

The chain employs TRBV9 and TRBJ1-6; no clear D gene. CDR1 and CDR2 (germline): SGDLS, YYNGEE. V lost 3 bases and J lost 7, with 11 bases in between. The CDR3 contains 14 residues. The CDR3 DNA reads TGTGCCAGCAGCGCTACACAATCCAATTCACCCCTCCACTTT. It is translated as CASSATQSNSPLHF.

The chain recombines TRBV5-6 with TRBJ1-1; no reliable D call. This CDR3 contains 14 residues. Germline assignment: CDR1 SGHDT and CDR2 YYEEEE. V lost 4 bases and J 0 bases, leaving 10 bases between the germline ends. CDR3 nucleotide sequence: TGTGCCAGCAGCCCGGCAAGTCTGAACACTGAAGCTTTCTTT. It yields the protein CASSPASLNTEAFF.